The rows below give T cell receptor beta chains drawn from one sample of a study of blood T cell repertoires in COVID-19. The assay was immunoSEQ multiplex PCR, and TCRdb's table has in-frame clones only and misses some. The sample shows roughly 280,000 clones, around 90% of them seen only once. Sequenced sample: PBMCs or T cells enriched from blood (not recorded which). Receptors originate from a man in his forties or fifties who had been exposed to COVID-19. CDR3s include the opening cysteine and the closing phenylalanine or tryptophan. A D gene is named only where the DNA matches it firmly. The size field is filled for only some rows; it gives once, few, many or a size class.

v_call	d_call	j_call	clone_size	cdr3_aa	cdr3_nt
TRBV19	TRBD2	TRBJ2-5	.	CASSDSGSRETQYF	TGTGCCAGTAGTGATAGCGGGAGTCGAGAGACCCAGTACTTC
TRBV5-4	TRBD1	TRBJ2-7	.	CASSFISGRGRYEQYF	TGTGCCAGCAGCTTTATCTCAGGCAGGGGGCGGTACGAGCAGTACTTC
TRBV6-2/TRBV6-3	TRBD1	TRBJ2-3	.	CASSYQGVRISTQYF	TGTGCCAGCAGTTATCAGGGGGTCCGCATCTCGACGCAGTATTTT
TRBV5-1	TRBD1	TRBJ2-1	.	CASATGGPYNEQFF	TGCGCCAGCGCGACAGGGGGACCTTACAATGAGCAGTTCTTC
TRBV7-8	TRBD2	TRBJ2-2	.	CASSLRLAGTGELFF	TGTGCCAGCAGCTTAAGACTAGCCGGCACCGGGGAGCTGTTTTTT
TRBV6-5	.	TRBJ1-5	.	CASTLTSGNQPQHF	TGTGCCAGCACCCTGACTAGCGGGAATCAGCCCCAGCATTTT
TRBV6-2/TRBV6-3	TRBD1	TRBJ1-5	.	CASSNTTGGGQPQHF	TGTGCCAGCAGTAACACAACAGGGGGCGGTCAGCCCCAGCATTTT
TRBV19	.	TRBJ1-2	once	CASSTRLGTMGGYTF	TGTGCCAGTAGTACAAGACTCGGCACGATGGGTGGCTACACCTTC
TRBV5-1	.	TRBJ1-3	.	CASSRRAEGNTIYF	TGCGCCAGCAGCCGAAGAGCGGAGGGAAACACCATATATTTT
TRBV9	TRBD1	TRBJ2-7	.	CASSVSGTELVEQYF	TGTGCCAGCAGCGTATCCGGGACAGAACTTGTTGAGCAGTACTTC
TRBV7-6	TRBD1	TRBJ1-6	.	CASSLDGTATRPLHF	TGTGCCAGCAGCTTAGACGGGACAGCCACGAGACCCCTCCACTTT
TRBV28	.	TRBJ2-1	.	CASRPVTFTIYNEQFF	TGTGCCAGCAGGCCTGTAACTTTCACCATCTACAATGAGCAGTTCTTC
TRBV9	.	TRBJ1-1	.	CASSVAQGMNTEAFF	TGTGCCAGCAGCGTAGCACAGGGCATGAACACTGAAGCTTTCTTT
TRBV27	TRBD1	TRBJ2-2	.	CASSWWGTESGELFF	TGTGCCAGCAGTTGGTGGGGGACAGAGTCCGGGGAGCTGTTTTTT
TRBV28	.	TRBJ1-6	.	CAGRQGSNSPLHF	TGTGCCGGTCGGCAGGGTTCGAACTCACCCCTCCACTTT
TRBV24-1	TRBD1	TRBJ1-5	.	CATKGGESNQPQHF	TGTGCCACCAAAGGGGGCGAGAGCAATCAGCCCCAGCATTTT
TRBV3-1/TRBV3-2	.	TRBJ2-3	.	CASSQDGGPRTDTQYF	TGTGCCAGCAGCCAAGACGGCGGGCCACGCACAGATACGCAGTATTTT
TRBV5-1	.	TRBJ1-1	.	CASNPGGAWAEAFF	TGCGCCAGCAACCCCGGGGGGGCTTGGGCTGAAGCTTTCTTT
TRBV4-3	TRBD1	TRBJ2-1	.	CASSQDQGGTGDEQFF	TGCGCCAGCAGCCAAGATCAGGGAGGGACAGGGGATGAGCAGTTCTTC
TRBV18	.	TRBJ1-2	.	CASSPGSGGANYGYTF	TGTGCCAGCTCACCGGGGTCCGGGGGAGCTAACTATGGCTACACCTTC
TRBV9	TRBD2	TRBJ2-2	.	CASSASGRDTGELFF	TGTGCCAGCAGCGCGAGCGGGAGAGACACCGGGGAGCTGTTTTTT
TRBV27	.	TRBJ1-1	few	CASSPASGGELNTEAFF	TGTGCCAGCAGTCCCGCATCGGGGGGCGAACTGAACACTGAAGCTTTCTTT
TRBV3-1/TRBV3-2	.	TRBJ2-2	.	CASSQEQGTNTGELFF	TGTGCCAGCAGCCAAGAACAGGGTACGAACACCGGGGAGCTGTTTTTT
TRBV9	.	TRBJ2-6	.	CASSDFSGANVLTF	TGTGCCAGCAGCGACTTCTCTGGGGCCAACGTCCTGACTTTC
TRBV30	.	TRBJ2-7	few	CAWNRGSYEQYF	TGTGCCTGGAACCGCGGCTCCTACGAGCAGTACTTC
TRBV28	.	TRBJ1-1	.	CASSDTGRVYTEAFF	TGTGCCAGCAGTGATACAGGGAGGGTGTACACTGAAGCTTTCTTT
TRBV5-5	.	TRBJ2-2	.	CASSLAVRQTTGELFF	TGTGCCAGCAGCTTGGCCGTAAGACAGACTACCGGGGAGCTGTTTTTT
TRBV3-1/TRBV3-2	.	TRBJ1-4	.	CASSQESVFVEETNEKLFF	TGTGCCAGCAGCCAAGAATCTGTCTTTGTGGAGGAAACTAATGAAAAACTGTTTTTT
TRBV5-1	.	TRBJ2-2	.	CASSLGTANTGELFF	TGCGCCAGCAGCTTGGGGACAGCGAACACCGGGGAGCTGTTTTTT
TRBV30	.	TRBJ1-6	.	CAWSLEVNSPLHF	TGTGCCTGGAGTCTTGAGGTCAATTCACCCCTCCACTTT
TRBV5-4	TRBD2	TRBJ2-1	.	CASSLDTSGSYNEQFF	TGTGCCAGCAGCTTGGATACTAGCGGCTCCTACAATGAGCAGTTCTTC
TRBV7-7	TRBD2	TRBJ2-1	.	CASSKGLAGVQNEQFF	TGTGCCAGCAGCAAGGGACTAGCCGGCGTCCAGAATGAGCAGTTCTTC
TRBV28	.	TRBJ1-1	.	CASRYAPTRSTEAFF	TGTGCCAGCCGGTACGCACCCACCCGGAGCACTGAAGCTTTCTTT
TRBV24-1	TRBD2	TRBJ2-1	.	CATSDPGTSGNEQFF	TGTGCCACCAGTGACCCTGGGACTAGCGGCAACGAGCAGTTCTTC
TRBV4-1	.	TRBJ1-3	.	CASSLGHLTGNTIYF	TGCGCCAGCAGCCTAGGACATCTTACTGGAAACACCATATATTTT
TRBV30	.	TRBJ2-3	.	CAWSVSRGLSSTDTQYF	TGTGCCTGGAGTGTGTCGCGGGGACTGTCTAGCACAGATACGCAGTATTTT
TRBV15	TRBD1	TRBJ2-3	.	CATSRDSTGGFTDTQYF	TGTGCCACCAGCAGAGATTCGACAGGGGGATTCACAGATACGCAGTATTTT
TRBV12-5	TRBD1	TRBJ1-1	.	CASGLAPGTGMNTEAFF	TGTGCTAGTGGTTTGGCCCCCGGGACAGGGATGAACACTGAAGCTTTCTTT
TRBV20-1	.	TRBJ2-3	.	CSASRDTQYF	TGCAGTGCGAGCCGTGATACGCAGTATTTT
TRBV12-5	TRBD1	TRBJ2-7	.	CASGLHGTGGFEQYF	TGTGCTAGTGGTTTGCACGGGACAGGGGGGTTCGAGCAGTACTTC
TRBV10-3	.	TRBJ2-7	.	CAISESTGQNEQYF	TGTGCCATCAGTGAGTCGACAGGACAAAACGAGCAGTACTTC
TRBV27	TRBD2	TRBJ2-1	.	CASRTITLAGGYNEQFF	TGTGCCAGCAGGACAATAACGCTAGCGGGAGGATACAATGAGCAGTTCTTC
TRBV6-5	.	TRBJ1-1	once	CASSYSMLVYTEAFF	TGTGCCAGCAGTTACTCGATGTTAGTTTACACTGAAGCTTTCTTT
TRBV6-5	TRBD2	TRBJ2-1	.	CASSYSGLGSYNEQFF	TGTGCCAGCAGTTACTCGGGACTAGGATCCTACAATGAGCAGTTCTTC
TRBV1	.	TRBJ2-1	.	CTSSQNGQPGSPYNEQFF	TGCACCAGCAGCCAAAACGGGCAGCCCGGGAGTCCCTACAATGAGCAGTTCTTC
TRBV27	.	TRBJ1-2	.	CASSSLGQNYGYTF	TGTGCCAGCAGTTCCCTCGGACAGAACTATGGCTACACCTTC
TRBV5-4	TRBD1	TRBJ1-1	.	CASSNRDRDTEAFF	TGTGCCAGCAGCAACCGGGACAGGGATACTGAAGCTTTCTTT
TRBV24-1	TRBD2	TRBJ2-1	.	CATSDSGIVNEQFF	TGTGCCACCAGTGATAGCGGGATCGTCAATGAGCAGTTCTTC
TRBV9	TRBD1	TRBJ1-1	.	CASSAHDRAATEAFF	TGTGCCAGCAGCGCCCATGACAGGGCTGCGACTGAAGCTTTCTTT
TRBV6-2/TRBV6-3	TRBD2	TRBJ2-3	.	CASSYPSRLAGPTSTDTQYF	TGTGCCAGCAGTTACCCGAGCCGTCTAGCGGGGCCCACTAGCACAGATACGCAGTATTTT
TRBV10-2	.	TRBJ1-2	.	CASSEPGQHNFGYTF	TGCGCCAGCAGTGAGCCGGGACAACATAACTTTGGCTACACCTTC
TRBV5-1	.	TRBJ2-5	.	CASSPATYQETQYF	TGCGCCAGCAGCCCTGCTACCTACCAAGAGACCCAGTACTTC
TRBV12-3/TRBV12-4	TRBD1	TRBJ1-2	.	CASTQTGTYGYTF	TGTGCCAGCACTCAGACAGGGACCTATGGCTACACCTTC
TRBV7-2	TRBD2	TRBJ2-7	.	CASSLVELAGGPYEQYF	TGTGCCAGCAGCTTAGTTGAACTAGCGGGAGGACCCTACGAGCAGTACTTC
TRBV3-1/TRBV3-2	TRBD1	TRBJ2-1	.	CASSQERTGARGEQFF	TGTGCCAGCAGCCAAGAACGGACAGGGGCCCGCGGTGAGCAGTTCTTC
TRBV11-2	.	TRBJ1-2	.	CASSSRQEILYGYTF	TGTGCCAGCAGCTCGAGACAGGAGATCTTGTATGGCTACACCTTC
TRBV3-1/TRBV3-2	TRBD2	TRBJ2-1	.	CASSQLAGGLNEQFF	TGTGCCAGCAGCCAACTAGCGGGAGGTCTCAATGAGCAGTTCTTC